This entry is about one T cell receptor (beta chain). Its specificity is not known. The observed sequence ends 3 residues before the CDR3 terminus, with the missing tail filled in from the germline J gene. This sample was included in a study of Tregs in tolerant kidney transplant recipients. Across the whole study: Recipients received nonmyeloablative bone marrow transplants from related graft donors, with transient mixed chimerism. Study outcomes and limitations: No direct test of biological reproducibility was done here.

The repertoire was sequenced with immunoSEQ multiplex PCR; TCRdb's copy has only in-frame clones and lacks some. This repertoire includes tens of thousands of clones. CD4+CD25+CD127- Tregs, CD4+CD25- non-Tregs, CD4 and CD8 cells were sorted. The germline gives CDR1 MNHEY, CDR2 SVGEGT. The CDR3 runs to 15 residues. After removal of 5 bases from V and 2 bases from J, the junction contained 4 bases not matched to a gene. The chain joins TRBV6-2 or TRBV6-3 to TRBJ1-5; the match to TRBD1 covers 9 bases. The material was CD4+ T cells from blood, obtained before the transplant. This clonotype was obtained from a human donor who received a combined kidney and bone marrow transplant. CDR3 protein: CASSTQGAGNQPQHF. Incomplete CDR3 DNA: TGTGCCAGCAGTACACAGGGGGCCGGCAATCAGCCC.